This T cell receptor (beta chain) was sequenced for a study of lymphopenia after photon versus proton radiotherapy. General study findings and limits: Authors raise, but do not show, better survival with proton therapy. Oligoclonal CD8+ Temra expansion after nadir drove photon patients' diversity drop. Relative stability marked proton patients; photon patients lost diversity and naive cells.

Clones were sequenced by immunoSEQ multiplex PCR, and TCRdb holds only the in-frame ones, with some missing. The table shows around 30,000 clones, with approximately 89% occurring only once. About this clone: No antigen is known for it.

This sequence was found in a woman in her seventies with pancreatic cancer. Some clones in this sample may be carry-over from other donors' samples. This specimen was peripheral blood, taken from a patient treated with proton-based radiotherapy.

The CDR3 protein is CASSVGGGRTYNEQFF. The CDR3 DNA follows: TGTGCCAGCAGCGTAGGGGGCGGGAGGACCTACAATGAGCAGTTCTTC. The chain links TRBV9 to TRBJ2-1; TRBD2 agrees at 8 bases. The germline V gene encodes CDR1 SGDLS and CDR2 YYNGEE. V shed 0 bases, J shed 2 bases, and the junction held 4 bases outside the gene matches. This CDR3 is built from 16 residues. Complete variable domain (other parts from reference TRBV9 and TRBJ2-1): DSGVTQTPKHLITATGQRVTLRCSPRSGDLSVYWYQQSLDQGLQFLIQYYNGEERAKGNILERFSAQQFPDLHSELNLSSLELGDSALYFCASSVGGGRTYNEQFFGPGTRLTVL.